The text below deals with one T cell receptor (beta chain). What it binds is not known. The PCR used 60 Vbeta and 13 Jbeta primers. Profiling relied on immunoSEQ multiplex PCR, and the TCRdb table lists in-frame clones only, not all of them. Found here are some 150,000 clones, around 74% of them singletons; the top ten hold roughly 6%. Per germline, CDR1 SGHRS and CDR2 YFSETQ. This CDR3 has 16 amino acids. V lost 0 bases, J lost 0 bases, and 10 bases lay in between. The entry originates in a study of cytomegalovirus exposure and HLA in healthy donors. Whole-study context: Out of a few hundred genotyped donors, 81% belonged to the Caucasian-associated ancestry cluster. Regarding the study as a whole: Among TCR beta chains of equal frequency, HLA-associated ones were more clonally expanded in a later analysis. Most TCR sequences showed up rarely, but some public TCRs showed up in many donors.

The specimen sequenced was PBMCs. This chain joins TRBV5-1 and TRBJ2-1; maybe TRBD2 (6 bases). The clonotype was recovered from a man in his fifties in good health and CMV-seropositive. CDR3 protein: CASSLVAAGSYNEQFF. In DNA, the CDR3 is TGCGCCAGCAGCTTGGTAGCGGCCGGCTCCTACAATGAGCAGTTCTTC.